The entry below describes one T cell receptor beta chain. What it recognizes is unknown. Separate from the roughly 700-subject first cohort was the approximately 120-subject validation cohort, to which the donors belonged. The data belong to a study of cytomegalovirus exposure and HLA in healthy donors. Clones were read by immunoSEQ multiplex PCR, and TCRdb kept only the in-frame ones, dropping some. Here the sample spans about 120,000 clones, about 84% being singletons. Germline assignment: CDR1 SGHRS and CDR2 YFSETQ. V lost 1 base to trimming and J lost 2 bases; unmatched junction nucleotides: 6. The CDR3 has 16 residues. Study-wide points: Clusters of TCRs from the first cohort tended to co-occur in the 100 to 150 validation repertoires (as a later analysis found). The investigators catalogued 150 to 200 TCR beta chains as cytomegalovirus-associated. In vitro data verified a few CMV-associated chains as specific for CMV antigens.

Sequencing was performed on PBMCs. This sequence originates from a man younger than 35 in good health and CMV-seronegative. The chain carries TRBV5-1 and TRBJ2-3; TRBD2 aligns across 8 bases. The CDR3 DNA reads as TGCGCCAGCAGCTTGAGCACTAGCGGATCCACAGATACGCAGTATTTT. Translation: CASSLSTSGSTDTQYF.